This T cell receptor (beta chain) came from a study of cytomegalovirus exposure and HLA in healthy donors. Vbeta (60) and Jbeta (13) primers were used in the PCR. Here immunoSEQ multiplex PCR was the method, and the copy in TCRdb shows in-frame clones only, minus some. The sample yields about 100,000 clones, around four fifths seen once. The V segment lost 5 bases and the J segment 3 bases; nucleotides outside the gene matches: 10. The CDR3 consists of 17 residues. The germline V gene has CDR1 MNHEY and CDR2 SMNVEV (reference sequence). The sample consisted of PBMCs. This sequence joins TRBV27 and TRBJ2-6; the match to TRBD1 covers 7 bases. The sequence derives from a man between 35 and 55 years old in good health and CMV-seronegative. The CDR3 coding sequence is TGTGCCAGCAGTGGAACACTAGGGGGCGTTGGGGCCAACGTCCTGACTTTC. Its translation is CASSGTLGGVGANVLTF.